This TCR beta chain was found in a study of blood T cell repertoires in COVID-19. Study details: Nucleic acid was either cDNA or gDNA, and it came from T cells, B-cell-depleted T cells, or PBMCs.

CDR1 is SGHNT and CDR2 is YENEEA in the germline V gene. J was trimmed by 4 bases and V by 7 bases; bases with no gene match: 4. The CDR3 runs to 13 residues. Original methodology: Counts of nucleated cells, estimated from reference gene primer amplification, were obtained. The data were produced by immunoSEQ multiplex PCR, yet TCRdb's version contains in-frame clones alone and is incomplete. From that table come the V and J calls and clone size; the DNA was used to work out D and trimming. The profile shows 110,000 to 150,000 clones, 85% to 90% of them singletons. The sequenced sample consisted of peripheral blood. The sequence was obtained from a man between 60 and 75 years old with active or convalescent COVID-19. V is TRBV11-3 and J is TRBJ1-1; 9 nucleotides align to TRBD1. CDR3 nucleotide sequence: TGTGCCAGCACGACAGGGGGTCCCACTGAAGCTTTCTTT. Protein sequence: CASTTGGPTEAFF. The full variable domain, in which reference TRBV11-3 and TRBJ1-1 provide the parts outside the CDR3, is EAGVVQSPRYKIIEKKQPVAFWCNPISGHNTLYWYLQNLGQGPELLIRYENEEAVDDSQLPKDRFSAERLKGVDSTLKIQPAELGDSAVYLCASTTGGPTEAFFGQGTRLTVV.